Each of the 8 T cell receptor beta chains below was sequenced from the same sample in a study of control samples from healthy donors and cancer patients. The repertoire was sequenced with immunoSEQ multiplex PCR; TCRdb's copy has only in-frame clones and lacks some. The sample includes around 130,000 clones, roughly 90% of them seen just once. Sample: blood. The receptors derive from a man in his forties or fifties in good health.

V usage is TRBV16 and J usage is TRBJ2-1; 7 bases line up with TRBD2. Germline CDR1 KGHSY, CDR2 FQNENV. With 1 base clipped from V and 3 bases from J, the junction kept 6 bases outside the gene matches. The CDR3 sequence is 16 residues long. This CDR3 reads CASSQYQRTSYNEQFF. For the CDR3, the DNA is TGTGCCAGCAGCCAATACCAACGGACTAGCTACAATGAGCAGTTCTTC.

V gene TRBV5-1 combines with J gene TRBJ2-5, with 7 positions matching TRBD1. The CDR3 extends over 15 amino acids. J gave up 1 base and V 1 base, and 4 bases lay outside the gene matches. Germline CDR1 reads SGHRS; CDR2 reads YFSETQ. The CDR3 region has the DNA TGCGCCAGCAGCTTGCAGGGGGTTGGCCAAGAGACCCAGTACTTC. It yields the protein CASSLQGVGQETQYF.

CDR3 DNA sequence: TGTGCCAGCAGTTTGACTCCCGGAGGGTACGAGCAGTACTTC. Its protein is CASSLTPGGYEQYF. V and J are TRBV28 and TRBJ2-7; perhaps TRBD2 as D (6 bases). CDR3 length equals 14 residues. V was shortened by 3 bases and J by 4 bases, with 13 bases between the two germline ends. Per the germline V gene, CDR1 is MDHEN and CDR2 is SYDVKM.

The rearrangement uses TRBV5-4 and TRBJ1-1; D not resolved. The CDR3 length is 15 residues. Germline assignment: CDR1 SGHNT and CDR2 YYREEE (reference sequence). V lost 4 bases and J lost 1, with 14 bases in between. The CDR3 protein is CASSPKGQSNTEAFF. Written as DNA, the CDR3 is TGTGCCAGCAGCCCGAAGGGTCAGTCGAACACTGAAGCTTTCTTT.

This clone was detected a few times. The CDR3 sequence is CACEDSGNTIYF. The CDR3 DNA follows: TGTGCCTGCGAAGACTCTGGAAACACCATATATTTT. The gene calls are TRBV30 and TRBJ1-3; unclear D gene. Trimming took 6 bases from V and 0 from J, leaving 6 bases between them. The length of the CDR3 is 12 residues. Germline V CDR1 and CDR2: GTSNPN, SVGIG (reference sequence). Full variable domain (outside the CDR3, taken from reference TRBV30 and TRBJ1-3): SQTIHQWPATLVQPVGSPLSLECTVEGTSNPNLYWYRQAAGRGLQLLFYSVGIGQISSEVPQNLSASRPQDRQFILSSKKLLLSDSGFYLCACEDSGNTIYFGEGSWLTVV.

The rearrangement uses TRBV4-1 and TRBJ1-4; D is undetermined. The germline CDR1 and CDR2 sequences are MGHRA and YSYEKL. Trimming took 2 bases from V and 2 from J, leaving 9 bases between them. CDR3 length: 15 residues. The CDR3 DNA follows: TGCGCCAGCAGCCAATTTGAACAGACTAATGAAAAACTGTTTTTT. The encoded protein is CASSQFEQTNEKLFF.

This clone was recorded a few times. CDR3 region: CASSPNMRTGYSPLHF. As DNA, the CDR3 is TGTGCCAGCAGCCCCAATATGAGGACAGGGTATTCACCCCTCCACTTT. The gene calls are TRBV7-9 and TRBJ1-6; 8 bases map to TRBD1. J lost 8 bases, V lost 5 bases, and 11 bases had no gene match. CDR3 length: 16 amino acids. Germline loops: CDR1 SEHNR, CDR2 FQNEAQ (reference sequence).

The sample holds one count of this clone. The chain carries TRBV28 and TRBJ2-3; D may be TRBD1 or TRBD2 (5 bases each). Between the trimmed V and J ends, which lost 3 bases and 6 bases, there was a span of 22 bases. Germline loops: CDR1 MDHEN, CDR2 SYDVKM. The CDR3 runs to 17 residues. CDR3 in DNA: TGTGCCAGCAGTTTGGGACGGTCGGTTCCCCCGGGGGATACGCAGTATTTT. This codes for CASSLGRSVPPGDTQYF.